Listed here are 2 T cell receptor beta chains from one sample, sequenced in a study of Ad26.COV2.S vaccination and SARS-CoV-2 variants. The data were produced by immunoSEQ multiplex PCR, yet TCRdb's version contains in-frame clones alone and is incomplete. This table has under 550,000 clones, 85% to 90% appearing once. The treatment is: roughly 19 received Ad26.COV2.S at low or high dose, single or two shots; several received placebo; per-sample allocation not given. Day 63 after the first injection of vaccine or placebo was the sampling time. The input for sequencing was peripheral blood, taken in a trial of Ad26.COV2.S vaccine versus placebo. The source of these receptors is a person between 18 and 65 years old who received the Ad26.COV2.S COVID-19 vaccine or a placebo.

The chain uses TRBV4-2 and TRBJ1-1; 7 positions agree with TRBD1. CDR1 is LGHNA and CDR2 is YNFKEQ in the germline V gene. The CDR3 length is 17 residues. J was trimmed by 1 base and V by 1 base; bases with no gene match: 9. The CDR3 sequence is CASSQAISGTENTEAFF. DNA for the CDR3: TGTGCCAGCAGCCAAGCTATATCGGGGACAGAGAACACTGAAGCTTTCTTT.

This clone has only one observation. The rearrangement uses TRBV28 and TRBJ1-2, with D tentatively TRBD1 (5 bases). The CDR3 extends over 15 amino acids. CDR1 is MDHEN, CDR2 SYDVKM, per germline. Trimming pared 5 bases from V and 5 bases from J, leaving 18 bases between. CDR3 DNA: TGTGCCAGCAGTACCCCGGGACCCCTATTATATGGCTACACCTTC. Amino acid sequence: CASSTPGPLLYGYTF.